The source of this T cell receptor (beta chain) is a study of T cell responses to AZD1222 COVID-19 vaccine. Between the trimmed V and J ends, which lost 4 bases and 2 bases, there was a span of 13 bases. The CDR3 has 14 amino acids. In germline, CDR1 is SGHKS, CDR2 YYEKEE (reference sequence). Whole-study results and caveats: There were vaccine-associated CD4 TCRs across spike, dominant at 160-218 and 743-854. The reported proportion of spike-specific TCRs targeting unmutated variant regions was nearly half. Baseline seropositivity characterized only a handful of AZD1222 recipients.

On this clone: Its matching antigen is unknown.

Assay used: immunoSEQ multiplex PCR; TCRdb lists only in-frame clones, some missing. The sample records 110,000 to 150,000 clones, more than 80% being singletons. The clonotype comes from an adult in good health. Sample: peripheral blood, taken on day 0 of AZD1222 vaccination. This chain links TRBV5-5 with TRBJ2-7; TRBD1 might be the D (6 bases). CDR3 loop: CASSARQVPYEQYF. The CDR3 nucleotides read TGTGCCAGCAGCGCAAGACAGGTGCCCTACGAGCAGTACTTC.